These 15 T cell receptor beta chains originate from one sample sequenced in a study of CD8 T cells in ankylosing spondylitis. TCRdb passed the 5' RACE reads through MiXCR, listing each CDR3 protein once. The sample has under 850,000 distinct CDR3 sequences, around 19% seen once. These receptors have no identified antigens. General study points: A TCR beta motif of under ten highly homologous variants seemed to mark ankylosing spondylitis blood.

The sample comprised blood, either unsorted or a sorted T cell fraction (not recorded which). Receptors were obtained from a male donor with ankylosing spondylitis.

The rearrangement uses TRBV29-1 and TRBJ2-5; tentative D call: TRBD1 (5 bases). Germline V lookup: CDR1 SQVTM, CDR2 ANQGSEA. The CDR3 spans 14 residues. Deletions cut 1 base from V and 2 bases from J, with 11 bases between. CDR3 sequence reads: CSVEARKGQETQYF. CDR3 in DNA: TGCAGCGTTGAAGCGAGGAAGGGGCAAGAGACCCAGTACTTC.

This clonotype was recorded a few times. The rearrangement joins TRBV21-1 to TRBJ2-4; no DNA check was done on the table's D call, TRBD2. TRBV21-1 is shown as a pseudogene. The CDR3 consists of 17 residues. CDR3 bases: TGTGCCAGCATTCCCGGGCCTCTCCAGGGTTTCAAAAACATTCAGTACTTC. This codes for CASIPGPLQGFKNIQYF.

The gene calls are TRBV12-3 or TRBV12-4 and TRBJ2-3; no firm D call. The CDR3 loop spans 13 amino acids. The ends were cut back, 1 base at V and 2 bases at J, with 4 bases in the middle. The CDR3, as DNA: TGTGCCAGCAGTTTAGTGGACACAGATACGCAGTATTTT. Translation gives CASSLVDTDTQYF.

The V gene is TRBV5-1, the J gene TRBJ2-7; 12 bases agree with TRBD2. V trimming: 0 bases; J trimming: 9 bases; junction bases outside the gene matches: 10. The CDR3 runs to 16 residues. The germline V gene has CDR1 SGHRS and CDR2 YFSETQ. The CDR3 loop is CASSLDASGRAVGQYF. CDR3 nucleotide sequence: TGCGCCAGCAGCTTGGATGCTAGCGGGAGGGCAGTGGGGCAGTACTTC.

The chain carries TRBV6-1 and TRBJ2-3; 7 nucleotides match TRBD1. The CDR3 is 15 residues long. Germline-derived CDR1 and CDR2 are MNHNS and SASEGT. V gave up 6 bases and J gave up 1 base; unmatched junction bases: 7. DNA of the CDR3: TGTGCCAGCAGACCAGGGACAGCGGGCACAGATACGCAGTATTTT. Amino acids: CASRPGTAGTDTQYF.

This clonotype was seen more than once but under ten times. This chain joins TRBV20-1 and TRBJ2-7; a possible D gene is TRBD2 (6 bases). The CDR3 is made up of 13 amino acids. Germline CDR1 DFQATT, CDR2 SNEGSKA (reference sequence). V was pared by 1 base and J by 2 bases, with 9 bases between. In nucleotides, the CDR3 is TGCAGTGCTAGAGTTGCGGGAACCTACGAGCAGTACTTC. This gives the protein CSARVAGTYEQYF.

This clonotype was seen only a few times. The chain uses TRBV28 and TRBJ2-1, with TRBD2 identical over 11 bases. The germline V gene encodes CDR1 MDHEN and CDR2 SYDVKM. The CDR3 totals 19 residues. The trim removed 4 bases at V and 0 bases at J, leaving 11 bases unmatched. In nucleotides, the CDR3 is TGTGCCAGCAGTTCCTCGGGACTAGCGGTAAGAAGCTCCTACAATGAGCAGTTCTTC. This gives the protein CASSSSGLAVRSSYNEQFF.

This chain connects TRBV5-1 to TRBJ2-3; 7 nucleotides match TRBD2. In germline, CDR1 is SGHRS, CDR2 YFSETQ. V was clipped by 0 bases and J by 6 bases; unmatched bases: 7. The CDR3 loop spans 15 amino acids. The CDR3 loop is CASSLEASGSDTQYF. The CDR3 DNA follows: TGCGCCAGCAGCTTGGAAGCTAGCGGCTCCGATACGCAGTATTTT.

The chain recombines TRBV20-1 with TRBJ2-1; 9 bases are shared with TRBD2. Losses at the gene ends were 6 bases for V and 1 base for J; bases not matched to a gene: 7. CDR1 DFQATT and CDR2 SNEGSKA come from the germline V gene (reference sequence). The CDR3 runs to 15 residues. The CDR3: CSAPISGGSYNEQFF. CDR3 coding DNA: TGCAGTGCCCCGATTAGCGGGGGTTCCTACAATGAGCAGTTCTTC.

The chain carries TRBV5-1 and TRBJ1-1, with a tentative D call TRBD1 (6 bases). Germline V gene sequence: CDR1 SGHRS, CDR2 YFSETQ. The CDR3 has 17 residues. V was pared by 0 bases and J by 0 bases, with 15 bases between. The DNA of the CDR3 is TGCGCCAGCAGCTTGGACAGGGAGCGCATTATGAACACTGAAGCTTTCTTT. Translating gives CASSLDRERIMNTEAFF.

The chain joins TRBV6-5 to TRBJ2-1; 12 bases match TRBD2. The CDR3 length is 17 residues. Looked up from germline, CDR1 is MNHEY and CDR2 is SVGAGI. J lost 9 bases, V lost 2 bases, and 11 bases had no gene match. The CDR3 here is CASSYLLAGGRNGEQFF. The CDR3 region has the DNA TGTGCCAGCAGTTACCTCCTAGCGGGGGGGCGTAACGGTGAGCAGTTCTTC.

The chain combines TRBV2 with TRBJ2-1; 7 bases are a match to TRBD2. Losses at the gene ends were 8 bases for V and 10 bases for J; bases not matched to a gene: 8. CDR1 is SNHLY, CDR2 FYNNEI, per germline. The CDR3 has 12 residues. CDR3 coding DNA: TGTGCCAGCTCCGGGGAGGGTAAGGAGCAGTTCTTC. Protein: CASSGEGKEQFF.

The gene calls are TRBV5-1 and TRBJ1-1; possible D gene TRBD1, 5 bases. The CDR3 has 17 amino acids. Trimming shortened V by 6 bases and J by 2 bases, and 23 bases separated the two germline ends. Germline V gene lookup returns CDR1 SGHRS and CDR2 YFSETQ. Here the CDR3 reads CASNSGGVSISNTEAFF. CDR3 DNA sequence: TGCGCCAGCAACTCAGGAGGGGTATCGATCAGTAACACTGAAGCTTTCTTT.

This chain links TRBV10-1 with TRBJ1-1; D not resolved. Germline values: CDR1 WNHNN, CDR2 SYGVQD (reference sequence). Trimming shortened V by 8 bases and J by 10 bases, and 17 bases separated the two germline ends. This CDR3 spans 12 amino acids. The CDR3: CASRLSLVGAFF. As DNA, the CDR3 is TGCGCCAGCCGTTTGTCGCTCGTCGGAGCTTTCTTT.

CDR3 in amino acids: CSASIPTGQTYEQYF. CDR3 coding DNA: TGCAGTGCTAGTATCCCGACAGGGCAAACCTACGAGCAGTACTTC. V and J are TRBV20-1 and TRBJ2-7, with TRBD1 matching over 7 bases. Trimming cost V 3 bases and J 2 bases; bases outside gene matches: 10. The V gene's germline CDR1 is DFQATT and CDR2 SNEGSKA (reference sequence). This CDR3 spans 15 amino acids.